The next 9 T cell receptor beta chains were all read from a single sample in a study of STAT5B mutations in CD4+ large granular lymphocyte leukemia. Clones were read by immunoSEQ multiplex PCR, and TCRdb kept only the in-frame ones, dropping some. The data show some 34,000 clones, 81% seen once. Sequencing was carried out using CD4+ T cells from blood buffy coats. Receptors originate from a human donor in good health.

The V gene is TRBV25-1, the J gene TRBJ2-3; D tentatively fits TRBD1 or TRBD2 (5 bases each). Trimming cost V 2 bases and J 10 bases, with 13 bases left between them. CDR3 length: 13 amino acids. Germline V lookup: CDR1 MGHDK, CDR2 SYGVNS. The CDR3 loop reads CASSESGGKAQYF. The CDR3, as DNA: TGTGCCAGCAGTGAAAGTGGGGGTAAGGCGCAGTATTTT.

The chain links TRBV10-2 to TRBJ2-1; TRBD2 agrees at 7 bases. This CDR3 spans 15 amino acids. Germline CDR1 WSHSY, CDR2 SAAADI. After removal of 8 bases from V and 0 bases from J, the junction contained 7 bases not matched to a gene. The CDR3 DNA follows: TGCGCCAGCTCATTCGGGGAGGGCTCCTACAATGAGCAGTTCTTC. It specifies CASSFGEGSYNEQFF.

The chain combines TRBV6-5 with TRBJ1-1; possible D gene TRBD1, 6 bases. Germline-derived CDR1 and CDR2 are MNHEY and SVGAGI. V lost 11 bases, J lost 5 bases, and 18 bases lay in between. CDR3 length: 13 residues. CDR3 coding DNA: TGTGCCTGTGAGACAGGATCAACGACTGAAGCTTTCTTT. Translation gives CACETGSTTEAFF.

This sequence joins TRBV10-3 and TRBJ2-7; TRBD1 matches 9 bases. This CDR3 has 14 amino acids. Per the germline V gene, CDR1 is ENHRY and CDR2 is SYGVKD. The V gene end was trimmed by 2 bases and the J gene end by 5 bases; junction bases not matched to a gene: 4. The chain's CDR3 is CAISEGDRVHEQYF. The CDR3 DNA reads TGTGCCATCAGTGAGGGGGACAGGGTCCACGAGCAGTACTTC.

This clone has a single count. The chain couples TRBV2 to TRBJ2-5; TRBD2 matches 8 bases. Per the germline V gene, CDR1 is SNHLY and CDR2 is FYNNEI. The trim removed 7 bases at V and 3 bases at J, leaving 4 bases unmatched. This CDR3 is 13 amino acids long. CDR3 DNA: TGTGCCAGCACTCCAGCGGGAGAAGAGACCCAGTACTTC. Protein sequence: CASTPAGEETQYF.

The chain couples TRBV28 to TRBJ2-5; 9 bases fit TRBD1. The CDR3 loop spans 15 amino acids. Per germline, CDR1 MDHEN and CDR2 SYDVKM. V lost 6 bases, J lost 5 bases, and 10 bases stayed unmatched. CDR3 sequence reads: CASRTPGQGTETQYF. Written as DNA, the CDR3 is TGTGCCAGCAGGACCCCGGGACAGGGTACGGAGACCCAGTACTTC.

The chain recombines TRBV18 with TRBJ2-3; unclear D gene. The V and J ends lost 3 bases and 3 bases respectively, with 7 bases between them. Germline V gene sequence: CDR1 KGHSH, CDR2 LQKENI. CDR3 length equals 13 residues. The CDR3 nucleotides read TGTGCCAGCTCACCTGGGGAAACAGATACGCAGTATTTT. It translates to CASSPGETDTQYF.

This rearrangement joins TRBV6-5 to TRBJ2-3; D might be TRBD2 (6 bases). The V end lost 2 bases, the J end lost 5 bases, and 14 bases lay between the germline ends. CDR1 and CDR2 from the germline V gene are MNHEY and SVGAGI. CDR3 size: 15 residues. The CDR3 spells CASSYLSLGGDTQYF. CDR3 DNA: TGTGCCAGCAGTTACCTCTCACTGGGGGGAGATACGCAGTATTTT.

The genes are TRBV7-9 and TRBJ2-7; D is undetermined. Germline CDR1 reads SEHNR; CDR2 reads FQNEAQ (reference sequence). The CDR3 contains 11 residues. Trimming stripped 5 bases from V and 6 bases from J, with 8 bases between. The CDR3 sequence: CASSPVGEQYF. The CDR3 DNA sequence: TGTGCCAGCAGCCCGGTGGGCGAGCAGTACTTC. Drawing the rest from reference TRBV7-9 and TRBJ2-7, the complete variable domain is DTGVSQNPRHKITKRGQNVTFRCDPISEHNRLYWYRQTLGQGPEFLTYFQNEAQLEKSRLLSDRFSAERPKGSFSTLEIQRTEQGDSAMYLCASSPVGEQYFGPGTRLTVT.